The rows below give T cell receptor beta chains drawn from one sample of a study of cytomegalovirus exposure and HLA in healthy donors. Method: immunoSEQ multiplex PCR; TCRdb's copy keeps in-frame clones and lacks some. The sample shows around 400,000 clones, just over 85% of them seen only once. The source material was PBMCs. The receptors were sampled from a woman aged 18-29 years in good health and CMV-seronegative. The CDR3 runs from the conserved cysteine through the conserved F or W. D genes are given only for firm matches. Size values are once, few and many counts, or a class for expanded clones, and some rows have none.

TRBV15	NA	TRBJ1-1	NA	CATSPRGGRVNTEAFF	TGTGCCACCAGTCCTCGGGGGGGCCGGGTGAACACTGAAGCTTTCTTT
TRBV28	TRBD2	TRBJ2-5	few	CASSSSGGALRETQYF	TGTGCCAGCAGTTCAAGCGGGGGGGCTTTGCGGGAGACCCAGTACTTC
TRBV6-6	NA	TRBJ1-1	NA	CASSFTGMNTEAFF	TGTGCCAGCAGTTTTACAGGGATGAACACTGAAGCTTTCTTT
TRBV25-1	NA	TRBJ2-5	NA	CASSDLSRVGETQYF	TGTGCCAGCAGTGACCTAAGCAGGGTCGGGGAGACCCAGTACTTC
TRBV7-9	TRBD1	TRBJ1-4	NA	CASSFMFFGQGLEKLFF	TGTGCCAGCAGCTTTATGTTCTTTGGACAGGGTCTCGAAAAACTGTTTTTT
TRBV25-1	NA	TRBJ1-2	NA	CASSESWREDRGYTF	TGTGCCAGCAGTGAATCATGGAGGGAGGATCGGGGCTACACCTTC
TRBV4-1	NA	TRBJ1-5	NA	CASSRSDTDVSNQPQHF	TGCGCCAGCAGCCGCTCAGACACCGACGTTAGCAATCAGCCCCAGCATTTT
TRBV6-5	TRBD1	TRBJ1-1	NA	CASSADRGYTEAFF	TGTGCCAGCAGCGCGGACAGGGGGTACACTGAAGCTTTCTTT
TRBV7-2	TRBD1	TRBJ1-1	few	CASSSWTGLNTEAFF	TGTGCCAGCAGCTCCTGGACAGGGTTGAACACTGAAGCTTTCTTT
TRBV5-1	TRBD2	TRBJ2-7	NA	CASSLAGGLSYEQYF	TGCGCCAGCAGCTTGGCGGGAGGCTTGTCCTACGAGCAGTACTTC
TRBV7-9	TRBD1	TRBJ1-2	NA	CASSASEGQGNGYTF	TGTGCCAGCAGCGCGTCCGAGGGACAGGGTAATGGCTACACCTTC
TRBV6-5	TRBD1	TRBJ1-2	NA	CASSDGTVDGYTF	TGTGCCAGCAGTGACGGGACAGTGGATGGCTACACCTTC
TRBV30	NA	TRBJ1-4	NA	CAWSLAPSEKLFF	TGTGCCTGGAGCCTCGCACCTAGTGAAAAACTGTTTTTT
TRBV27	TRBD2	TRBJ2-7	NA	CASRTETSGRAYEQYF	TGTGCCAGCAGGACAGAGACTAGCGGGAGGGCCTACGAGCAGTACTTC
TRBV5-1	NA	TRBJ1-2	NA	CASSFGAGNDGYTF	TGCGCCAGCAGCTTTGGGGCAGGGAACGATGGCTACACCTTC
TRBV4-1	TRBD2	TRBJ2-7	NA	CASSQATSGNREQYF	TGCGCCAGCAGCCAAGCGACTAGCGGGAATAGGGAGCAGTACTTC
TRBV28	TRBD1	TRBJ2-2	NA	CATSGGLPYTGELFF	TGTGCCACCTCAGGGGGCCTTCCCTACACCGGGGAGCTGTTTTTT
TRBV5-1	NA	TRBJ2-1	NA	CASSVFPTNAGQSQSSYNEQFF	TGCGCCAGCAGCGTTTTTCCTACCAACGCGGGCCAGTCTCAATCCTCCTACAATGAGCAGTTCTTC
TRBV14	TRBD2	TRBJ2-5	once	CASSQGPGVAGALRGETQYF	TGTGCCAGCAGCCAAGGGCCCGGGGTAGCGGGGGCCCTCAGGGGAGAGACCCAGTACTTC
TRBV6-1	NA	TRBJ2-3	NA	CASSEVWQEGADTQYF	TGTGCCAGCAGTGAGGTTTGGCAGGAGGGAGCAGATACGCAGTATTTT
TRBV30	NA	TRBJ1-5	NA	CAWSVARVGSNQPQHF	TGTGCCTGGAGTGTAGCCAGGGTAGGTAGCAATCAGCCCCAGCATTTT
TRBV6-1	TRBD1	TRBJ2-7	NA	CASSVSGTGVVNYEQYF	TGTGCCAGCAGTGTCTCCGGGACAGGGGTCGTGAACTACGAGCAGTACTTC
TRBV6-5	NA	TRBJ2-2	NA	CASSPTRDSGELFF	TGTGCCAGCAGTCCGACCCGGGACTCTGGGGAGCTGTTTTTT
TRBV28	TRBD2	TRBJ2-5	NA	CASTLDSLAAYQETQYF	TGTGCCAGCACCTTGGATAGCCTAGCGGCCTACCAAGAGACCCAGTACTTC
TRBV29-1	TRBD2	TRBJ2-3	NA	CSVEGGSWRMKTDTQYF	TGCAGCGTTGAAGGCGGGAGTTGGAGGATGAAGACAGATACGCAGTATTTT
TRBV27	TRBD2	TRBJ2-3	NA	CASSPSGRRTDTQYF	TGTGCCAGCAGTCCTAGCGGGAGACGCACAGATACGCAGTATTTT
TRBV7-9	TRBD1	TRBJ1-2	NA	CASSSFDRGTYGYTF	TGTGCCAGCAGCTCGTTCGACAGGGGGACCTATGGCTACACCTTC
TRBV4-1	NA	TRBJ2-7	NA	CASSETQGGLDEQYF	TGCGCCAGCAGCGAAACACAGGGTGGGTTGGACGAGCAGTACTTC
TRBV2	NA	TRBJ2-2	NA	CASSASRVNTGELFF	TGTGCCAGCAGTGCAAGCAGGGTGAACACCGGGGAGCTGTTTTTT
TRBV4-2	NA	TRBJ1-3	NA	CASSHTGGNTIYF	TGTGCCAGCAGCCATACGGGGGGAAACACCATATATTTT
TRBV14	NA	TRBJ2-5	NA	CASSQGLVETQYF	TGTGCCAGCAGCCAAGGACTAGTAGAGACCCAGTACTTC
TRBV6-5	NA	TRBJ2-2	NA	CASSYGSHRAGELFF	TGTGCCAGCAGTTACGGGAGCCATCGGGCCGGGGAGCTGTTTTTT
TRBV7-3	NA	TRBJ2-5	NA	CASSLTPGGAGTQYF	TGTGCCAGCAGCTTAACCCCGGGTGGGGCAGGGACCCAGTACTTC
TRBV6-1	NA	TRBJ1-1	NA	CASTPEGGIGAEAFF	TGTGCCAGCACCCCCGAGGGAGGGATTGGCGCTGAAGCTTTCTTT
TRBV4-1	NA	TRBJ2-1	NA	CASSARSTRGMGHEQFF	TGCGCCAGCAGCGCAAGATCAACGCGGGGAATGGGTCATGAGCAGTTCTTC
TRBV5-1	NA	TRBJ1-1	NA	CASSPGGANTEAFF	TGCGCCAGCAGCCCCGGAGGGGCAAACACTGAAGCTTTCTTT
TRBV11-2	TRBD1	TRBJ2-7	NA	CASSLGGGGYEQYF	TGTGCCAGCAGCTTAGGAGGGGGCGGCTACGAGCAGTACTTC
TRBV2	NA	TRBJ1-1	NA	CASRADRAITEAFF	TGTGCCAGCAGGGCGGACAGAGCGATCACTGAAGCTTTCTTT
TRBV27	NA	TRBJ2-6	NA	CASSDRTLDSGANVLTF	TGTGCCAGCAGTGATAGGACACTTGACTCTGGGGCCAACGTCCTGACTTTC
TRBV4-1	NA	TRBJ2-2	NA	CASSQLRGVIDAGELFF	TGCGCCAGCAGCCAACTACGGGGAGTCATAGATGCCGGGGAGCTGTTTTTT
TRBV4-1	TRBD2	TRBJ2-1	NA	CASSRILLAGPGGEQFF	TGCGCCAGCAGCCGAATCCTACTAGCGGGGCCAGGAGGTGAGCAGTTCTTC
TRBV19	NA	TRBJ1-2	NA	CASSSDRSPDSSRSGVGGYTF	TGTGCCAGTAGTTCAGATCGATCCCCGGACAGTTCAAGGAGTGGAGTCGGTGGCTACACCTTC
TRBV6-6	NA	TRBJ1-2	few	CASSTRGRGYTF	TGTGCCAGCAGTACCCGCGGTCGAGGCTACACCTTC
TRBV29-1	NA	TRBJ1-2	NA	CSVEVRTQYGYTF	TGCAGCGTTGAAGTGAGGACACAGTATGGCTACACCTTC
TRBV13	TRBD1	TRBJ2-1	NA	CASTTYGVQGANEQFF	TGTGCCAGCACCACTTACGGGGTACAGGGGGCTAATGAGCAGTTCTTC
TRBV5-1	TRBD1	TRBJ2-5	NA	CASSESTGIGQETQYF	TGCGCCAGCAGCGAATCGACAGGGATCGGCCAAGAGACCCAGTACTTC
TRBV25-1	NA	TRBJ2-7	few	CASSARTASQYF	TGTGCCAGCAGTGCCCGGACAGCCTCGCAGTACTTC
TRBV6-1	NA	TRBJ1-4	once	CASSEWGDEKLFF	TGTGCCAGCAGTGAATGGGGAGATGAAAAACTGTTTTTT
TRBV5-6	NA	TRBJ1-2	NA	CASSLRGGDYGYTF	TGTGCCAGCAGCTTGCGGGGAGGGGACTATGGCTACACCTTC
TRBV5-1	NA	TRBJ2-5	NA	CASSLSGVRQETQYF	TGCGCCAGCAGCTTATCGGGAGTCCGCCAAGAGACCCAGTACTTC
TRBV11-1	NA	TRBJ1-1	NA	CASRAGGSPNTEAFF	TGTGCCAGCAGGGCGGGAGGGTCCCCGAACACTGAAGCTTTCTTT
TRBV27	NA	TRBJ2-2	NA	CASSLPGIGSTGELFF	TGTGCCAGCAGTTTACCCGGGATCGGGAGCACCGGGGAGCTGTTTTTT